Included here is one T cell receptor (beta chain) sequence, with context. What it binds is unknown. The germline gives CDR1 MNHEY, CDR2 SMNVEV (reference sequence). The V end lost 6 bases, the J end lost 3 bases, and 12 bases lay between the germline ends. CDR3 length: 13 residues. Deep level was the assay's run setting. The sorted-subset replicate PCRs were given about 200 ng DNA, which is tens of thousands of T cell genomes. Produced via immunoSEQ multiplex PCR; TCRdb's table is partial and in-frame only. The sample includes 550,000 to 750,000 clones, roughly 94% of them seen just once. As defined, naive CD8 cells were CD45RO-negative and positively selected for CCR7, with terminally differentiated effector memory CD45RA+ cells excluded. This entry belongs to a study of shared clonotypes between healthy human individuals. Study details: Each donor's CD8 memory used one plate, CD8 naive two, each CD4 subset three. Study-level results: Sampling included only blood; tissue repertoires likely differ.

This rearrangement joins TRBV27 to TRBJ2-7, with D perhaps TRBD2 (6 bases). The sequencing input was naive CD8+ T cells sorted from blood. This TCR derives from a man in his thirties or forties in good health. The DNA of the CDR3 is TGTGCCAGCAGAAGTGGAGGGAACTACGAGCAGTACTTC. It codes for CASRSGGNYEQYF.